This TCR beta chain derives from a study of T cell responses to AZD1222 COVID-19 vaccine. Sequenced by immunoSEQ multiplex PCR; TCRdb stores in-frame clones only, minus some. The table includes roughly 190,000 clones, approximately 95% detected once. Study-level points and caveats: Only a handful of AZD1222 recipients were seropositive at baseline.

Germline V gene lookup returns CDR1 MNHNS and CDR2 SASEGT. V was pared by 1 base and J by 1 base, with 11 bases between. This CDR3 comprises 16 residues. Points on this clone: The antigen is unknown.

The chain combines TRBV6-1 with TRBJ1-3; D may be TRBD1 (6 bases). This sequence originates from an adult in good health. This specimen consisted of peripheral blood, obtained on day 0 of AZD1222 vaccination. In nucleotides, the CDR3 is TGTGCCAGCAGTGAAGGTTGGGGGGCATCTGGAAACACCATATATTTT. It codes for CASSEGWGASGNTIYF.